The 31 T cell receptor beta chains reported below all come from one sample, sequenced in a study of T cells in Graves' hyperthyroidism and ophthalmopathy. RNA transcripts served as the template for amplifying TCR beta CDR3 regions. The primer set for the first-round RT-PCR of the TCR CDR3 was HTBI. TCRdb ran MiXCR on the multiplex PCR reads and lists one entry per CDR3 protein. This sample has hundreds of thousands of distinct CDR3 sequences, with around 15% found just once. The sequencing input was blood. The receptors originated from a woman aged 40-49 years with Graves' ophthalmopathy.

This clonotype was recorded a few times. The V gene is TRBV5-1, the J gene TRBJ2-3, with D possibly being TRBD2 (6 bases). The CDR3 runs to 16 residues. CDR1 and CDR2 from the germline V gene are SGHRS and YFSETQ. The V end was cut by 0 bases, the J end by 0 bases, with 11 bases between. CDR3 region: CASSLDPGTSTDTQYF. Written as DNA, the CDR3 is TGCGCCAGCAGCTTGGATCCGGGGACTAGCACAGATACGCAGTATTTT.

The genes are TRBV27 and TRBJ1-4, with 10 bases matching TRBD1. Unmatched junction bases numbered 5, after V lost 3 bases and J lost 10 bases. The CDR3 covers 14 residues. Germline loops: CDR1 MNHEY, CDR2 SMNVEV (reference sequence). The CDR3 is CASSLRGQGTKLFF. DNA for the CDR3: TGTGCCAGCAGTTTGAGGGGACAGGGGACAAAACTGTTTTTT. The variable domain in full, with the rest retrieved from reference TRBV27 and TRBJ1-4, is EAQVTQNPRYLITVTGKKLTVTCSQNMNHEYMSWYRQDPGLGLRQIYYSMNVEVTDKGDVPEGYKVSRKEKRNFPLILESPSPNQTSLYFCASSLRGQGTKLFFGSGTQLSVL.

This clonotype has a handful of counts. The chain joins TRBV19 to TRBJ1-1; D is possibly TRBD1 (5 bases). CDR3 length: 13 residues. V lost 11 bases, J lost 5 bases, and 18 bases lay in between. Germline assignment: CDR1 LNHDA and CDR2 SQIVND (reference sequence). The CDR3 DNA reads as TGTGCCGCCATGCGGGCAGGGCGAACTGAAGCTTTCTTT. It encodes CAAMRAGRTEAFF.

The genes are TRBV20-1 and TRBJ2-5; 8 bases are a match to TRBD2. The CDR3 runs to 13 residues. Germline CDR1 is DFQATT and CDR2 is SNEGSKA (reference sequence). V dropped 6 bases and J dropped 4; count of bases not matched to a gene: 7. The CDR3 nucleotides are TGCAGTGCCAGACGGGGGGGGGCAGAGACCCAGTACTTC. Its translation: CSARRGGAETQYF.

There are many counts of this clonotype. The rearrangement links TRBV12-3 or TRBV12-4 to TRBJ1-3; D gene uncertain. This CDR3 is 15 amino acids long. The ends were cut back, 6 bases at V and 0 bases at J, with 12 bases in the middle. Here the CDR3 DNA reads TGTGCCAGCAGAGCCGCCGGGGACTCTGGAAACACCATATATTTT. Its translation: CASRAAGDSGNTIYF.

The CDR3 DNA is TGTGCCAGCAGCCCGACTAGCGGGAGTTTCCACGAGCAGTACTTC. Encoded protein: CASSPTSGSFHEQYF. The chain recombines TRBV7-3 with TRBJ2-7, with TRBD2 matching over 12 bases. The CDR3 is made up of 15 amino acids. Germline values: CDR1 SGHTA, CDR2 FQGTGA. V shed 5 bases, J shed 5 bases, and the junction held 7 bases outside the gene matches.

In its sample, this clonotype was seen a few times. This rearrangement joins TRBV6-1 to TRBJ1-1; possibly TRBD1 for D (5 bases). The CDR3 is 15 amino acids. Trimming removed 5 bases at V and 1 base at J, with 14 bases between. Germline V gene sequence: CDR1 MNHNS, CDR2 SASEGT. CDR3 nucleotide sequence: TGTGCCAGCAGTCTTAGACCACAGGAGAACACTGAAGCTTTCTTT. This sequence encodes CASSLRPQENTEAFF.

This clonotype was observed a few times. This chain joins TRBV27 and TRBJ2-1; tentatively, D is TRBD1 (6 bases). Trimming pared 4 bases from V and 6 bases from J, leaving 10 bases between. The CDR3 is made up of 13 amino acids. CDR1 and CDR2 (germline): MNHEY, SMNVEV (reference sequence). As DNA, the CDR3 is TGTGCCAGCAGTTGGACAGCCGCCAATGAGCAGTTCTTC. Its protein is CASSWTAANEQFF.

This clonotype occurred many times. The chain employs TRBV11-1 and TRBJ2-1, with 11 bases matching TRBD2. The V segment lost 3 bases and the J segment 1 base; nucleotides outside the gene matches: 2. The germline gives CDR1 SGHAT, CDR2 FQDESV (reference sequence). The CDR3 length is 16 residues. The CDR3 loop reads CASSFGTSGSYNEQFF. The CDR3 DNA sequence: TGTGCCAGCAGCTTTGGGACTAGCGGTTCCTACAATGAGCAGTTCTTC.

This clonotype has a handful of counts. V and J are TRBV2 and TRBJ2-7; D gene ambiguous. The V gene's germline CDR1 is SNHLY and CDR2 FYNNEI. Trimming left V 4 bases short and J 1 base short, with 11 bases between. The CDR3 is made up of 14 amino acids. The CDR3, as DNA: TGTGCCAGCAGTGTTTCGGGTTCTTCCTACGAGCAGTACTTC. Translating gives CASSVSGSSYEQYF. The full variable domain, its missing parts supplied by reference TRBV2 and TRBJ2-7, is EPEVTQTPSHQVTQMGQEVILRCVPISNHLYFYWYRQILGQKVEFLVSFYNNEISEKSEIFDDQFSVERPDGSNFTLKIRSTKLEDSAMYFCASSVSGSSYEQYFGPGTRLTVT.

V and J are TRBV20-1 and TRBJ2-5; D gene uncertain. This CDR3 has 13 residues. CDR1 DFQATT and CDR2 SNEGSKA come from the germline V gene (reference sequence). V dropped 6 bases and J dropped 1 base, with 12 bases sitting between them. CDR3 protein: CSALLERQETQYF. The CDR3 coding sequence is TGCAGTGCCCTTCTGGAGCGCCAAGAGACCCAGTACTTC.

At least ten counts were recorded for this clonotype. This chain joins TRBV28 and TRBJ2-1; D call uncertain. There are 15 residues in the CDR3. V lost 7 bases and J lost 0, with 13 bases in between. From germline, CDR1 is MDHEN and CDR2 SYDVKM. DNA of the CDR3: TGTGCCAGCACCCCCGGCCATAGCTCCTACAATGAGCAGTTCTTC. It translates to CASTPGHSSYNEQFF.

This clonotype occurred a few times. The rearrangement joins TRBV12-3 or TRBV12-4 to TRBJ1-4, with no clear D. This CDR3 comprises 13 residues. V lost 7 bases to trimming and J lost 8 bases, with 14 bases between them. The CDR3 protein is CASISPGREKLFF. CDR3 DNA sequence: TGTGCCAGCATCTCCCCGGGCAGGGAAAAACTGTTTTTT.

This clonotype was seen ten or more times. The genes are TRBV28 and TRBJ1-2; D gene uncertain. The V and J ends lost 5 bases and 5 bases respectively, with 12 bases between them. The germline V gene has CDR1 MDHEN and CDR2 SYDVKM. The CDR3 sequence is 13 residues long. Here the CDR3 DNA reads TGTGCCAGCAGTACGCAAACCTCTTATGGCTACACCTTC. Protein sequence: CASSTQTSYGYTF.

This clonotype was counted ten times or more. V and J are TRBV5-1 and TRBJ2-7; 9 bases line up with TRBD2. The CDR3 has 14 residues. CDR1 and CDR2 from the germline V gene are SGHRS and YFSETQ. The V gene end was trimmed by 0 bases and the J gene end by 5 bases; junction bases not matched to a gene: 3. CDR3 loop: CASSLVAGVNEQYF. The CDR3 DNA follows: TGCGCCAGCAGCTTGGTAGCGGGAGTGAACGAGCAGTACTTC. Looking up the rest from reference TRBV5-1 and TRBJ2-7 gives the full variable domain: KAGVTQTPRYLIKTRGQQVTLSCSPISGHRSVSWYQQTPGQGLQFLFEYFSETQRNKGNFPGRFSGRQFSNSRSEMNVSTLELGDSALYLCASSLVAGVNEQYFGPGTRLTVT.

This clonotype was recorded many times. CDR3 loop: CASSKQGLNTEAFF. The CDR3 DNA is TGTGCCAGCAGCAAACAGGGGCTGAACACTGAAGCTTTCTTT. The rearrangement uses TRBV9 and TRBJ1-1; 7 bases align to TRBD1. Germline V CDR1 and CDR2: SGDLS, YYNGEE. This CDR3 is 14 amino acids long. After removal of 4 bases from V and 0 bases from J, the junction contained 3 bases not matched to a gene.

This clonotype has a count of ten or more. This chain links TRBV7-9 with TRBJ1-2, with 8 bases lining up with TRBD1. This CDR3 has 15 residues. J was trimmed by 4 bases and V by 5 bases; bases with no gene match: 9. CDR1 and CDR2 from the germline V gene are SEHNR and FQNEAQ (reference sequence). CDR3 sequence: CASSTYRGKTYGYTF. CDR3 bases: TGTGCCAGCAGCACATACAGGGGGAAGACCTATGGCTACACCTTC.

Many counts were recorded for this clonotype. The genes are TRBV11-2 and TRBJ2-1, with 8 nucleotides matching TRBD2. Germline trimming cut 1 base from V and 9 bases from J; bases unmatched to any gene: 2. The CDR3 has 13 residues. Germline V lookup: CDR1 SGHAT, CDR2 FQNNGV. For the CDR3, the DNA is TGTGCCAGCAGCTTAGCGGGACTAGTTGAGCAGTTCTTC. This codes for CASSLAGLVEQFF.

Here the CDR3 reads CASRRTGGNNSPLHF. The CDR3 coding sequence is TGTGCCAGCAGACGGACAGGGGGCAATAATTCACCCCTCCACTTT. The chain has TRBV28 and TRBJ1-6, with 11 bases aligning to TRBD1. CDR3 length: 15 amino acids. Trimming cost V 6 bases and J 5 bases; bases outside gene matches: 3. The germline gives CDR1 MDHEN, CDR2 SYDVKM.

This clonotype was counted at least ten times. This chain links TRBV6-1 with TRBJ2-3; 10 bases match TRBD1. V trimming: 6 bases; J trimming: 5 bases; junction bases outside the gene matches: 5. There are 14 residues in the CDR3. The germline CDR1 and CDR2 sequences are MNHNS and SASEGT. The CDR3 spells CASRDRGLGDTQYF. CDR3 nucleotides: TGTGCCAGCAGAGACAGGGGGCTAGGAGATACGCAGTATTTT.

This clonotype was found many times. V is TRBV5-1 and J is TRBJ2-7, with D possibly being TRBD2 (6 bases). This CDR3 has 15 residues. The germline V and J ends were trimmed by 2 bases and 0 bases, with 12 bases remaining between them. The V gene's germline CDR1 is SGHRS and CDR2 YFSETQ. For the CDR3, the DNA is TGCGCCAGCAGCTTATCCCCCGGGGGCTCCTACGAGCAGTACTTC. Translation gives CASSLSPGGSYEQYF.

This rearrangement joins TRBV7-8 to TRBJ2-6, with 7 positions matching TRBD2. The CDR3 covers 18 residues. Germline V lookup: CDR1 SGHVS, CDR2 FQNEAQ. J gave up 1 base and V 1 base, and 7 bases lay outside the gene matches. CDR3 region: CASSLVFREGSGANVLTF. CDR3 in DNA: TGTGCCAGCAGCTTAGTCTTCAGGGAGGGTTCTGGGGCCAACGTCCTGACTTTC.

This clonotype was detected many times. V and J are TRBV2 and TRBJ2-7; TRBD1 aligns across 8 bases. This CDR3 is built from 13 residues. Germline V gene data show CDR1 as SNHLY and CDR2 as FYNNEI. The ends lost 6 bases at V and 5 bases at J; junction bases unmatched: 6. CDR3 protein: CASRRTGLNEQYF. The CDR3 bases are TGTGCCAGCAGGAGGACAGGGCTAAACGAGCAGTACTTC.

The V call is TRBV5-1, the J call TRBJ2-7; 9 bases align to TRBD2. Per the germline V gene, CDR1 is SGHRS and CDR2 is YFSETQ. The CDR3 totals 16 residues. V gave up 4 bases and J gave up 6 bases; unmatched junction bases: 14. The CDR3, as DNA: TGCGCCAGCAGCACGGGGGCTAGCGGGATGGGCCGCGAGCAGTACTTC. Translated, it gives CASSTGASGMGREQYF.

This clonotype came up many times. V gene TRBV5-6 combines with J gene TRBJ1-2; 9 nucleotides align to TRBD1. Losses at the gene ends were 4 bases for V and 8 bases for J; bases not matched to a gene: 12. CDR1 and CDR2 from the germline V gene are SGHDT and YYEEEE. The CDR3 loop spans 15 amino acids. The CDR3 loop reads CASSPGTGPTRGYTF. The CDR3 DNA follows: TGTGCCAGCAGCCCCGGGACAGGGCCAACTCGGGGCTACACCTTC. The full variable domain, rest sourced from reference TRBV5-6 and TRBJ1-2, is DAGVTQSPTHLIKTRGQQVTLRCSPKSGHDTVSWYQQALGQGPQFIFQYYEEEERQRGNFPDRFSGHQFPNYSSELNVNALLLGDSALYLCASSPGTGPTRGYTFGSGTRLTVV.

The CDR3 loop reads CASSIDPGNNQPQHF. In DNA form, the CDR3 reads TGTGCCAGTAGTATAGATCCCGGGAACAATCAGCCCCAGCATTTT. The gene calls are TRBV19 and TRBJ1-5, with D unresolved. The ends were cut back, 0 bases at V and 3 bases at J, with 9 bases in the middle. CDR1 and CDR2 from the germline V gene are LNHDA and SQIVND (reference sequence). CDR3 length: 15 residues.

The genes are TRBV20-1 and TRBJ2-4; D not resolved. V was trimmed by 6 bases and J by 8 bases, leaving 17 bases between them. CDR3 length: 13 amino acids. Germline-derived CDR1 and CDR2 are DFQATT and SNEGSKA (reference sequence). For the CDR3, the DNA is TGCAGTGCCCGGGCCCAGGTAGCCGACATTCAGTACTTC. Its protein is CSARAQVADIQYF.

This clonotype was recorded many times. V and J are TRBV3-1 and TRBJ2-3; 8 nucleotides line up with TRBD2. V lost 6 bases and J lost 5; bases outside the gene matches: 13. CDR1 and CDR2 (germline): LGHDT, YNNKEL (reference sequence). This CDR3 has 16 amino acids. The CDR3, as DNA: TGTGCCAGCAGTGCTGAGCGGGAGACATGGGGAGATACGCAGTATTTT. Translation gives CASSAERETWGDTQYF.

This clonotype was detected many times. The V call is TRBV5-1, the J call TRBJ1-2; the D is unclear. Trimming took off 3 bases at V and 1 base at J, with 13 bases between the two ends. This CDR3 contains 15 residues. Germline values: CDR1 SGHRS, CDR2 YFSETQ. CDR3 sequence: CASSSGPDGNYGYTF. The CDR3, as DNA: TGCGCCAGCAGCTCTGGCCCCGATGGTAACTATGGCTACACCTTC.

As concerns this clonotype: The junction departs from the called germline gene at one end, perhaps through a read error. The V and J genes are TRBV5-4 and TRBJ2-1, with 10 bases matching TRBD2. This CDR3 is built from 16 residues. Germline V gene sequence: CDR1 SGHNT, CDR2 YYREEE (reference sequence). The CDR3 is CASSLAALAGVDERFF. For the CDR3, the DNA is TGTGCCAGCAGCTTGGCAGCTCTAGCGGGAGTCGATGAGCGGTTCTTC.

This clonotype was seen at least ten times. The rearrangement uses TRBV12-3 or TRBV12-4 and TRBJ1-1, with D possibly matching TRBD1 (6 bases). The CDR3 has 15 residues. V was shortened by 3 bases and J by 5 bases, with 16 bases between the two germline ends. CDR3 region: CASSLVGAGQTEAFF. The CDR3 DNA is TGTGCCAGCAGTTTGGTGGGGGCGGGCCAGACTGAAGCTTTCTTT.